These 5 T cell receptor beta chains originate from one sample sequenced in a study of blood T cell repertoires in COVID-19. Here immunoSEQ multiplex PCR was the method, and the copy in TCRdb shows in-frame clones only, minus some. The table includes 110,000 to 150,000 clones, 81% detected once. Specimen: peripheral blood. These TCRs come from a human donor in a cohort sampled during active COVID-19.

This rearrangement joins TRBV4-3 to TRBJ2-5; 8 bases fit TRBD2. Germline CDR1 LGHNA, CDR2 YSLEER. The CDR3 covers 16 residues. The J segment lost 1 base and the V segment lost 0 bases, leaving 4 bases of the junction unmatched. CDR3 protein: CASSQEISGSQETQYF. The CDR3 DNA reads TGCGCCAGCAGCCAAGAAATAAGCGGGAGCCAAGAGACCCAGTACTTC.

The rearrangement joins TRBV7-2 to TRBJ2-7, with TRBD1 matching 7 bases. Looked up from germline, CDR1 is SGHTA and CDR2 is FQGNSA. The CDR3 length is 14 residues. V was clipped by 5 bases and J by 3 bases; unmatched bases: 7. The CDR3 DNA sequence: TGTGCCAGCAGCCCTACAGGGGTAGTCTACGAGCAGTACTTC. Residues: CASSPTGVVYEQYF.

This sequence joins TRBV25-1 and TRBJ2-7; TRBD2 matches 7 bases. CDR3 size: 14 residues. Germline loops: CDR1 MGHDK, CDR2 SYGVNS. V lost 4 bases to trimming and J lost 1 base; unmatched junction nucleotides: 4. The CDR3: CASSAPGLSYEQYF. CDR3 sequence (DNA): TGTGCCAGCAGTGCCCCGGGACTATCCTACGAGCAGTACTTC.

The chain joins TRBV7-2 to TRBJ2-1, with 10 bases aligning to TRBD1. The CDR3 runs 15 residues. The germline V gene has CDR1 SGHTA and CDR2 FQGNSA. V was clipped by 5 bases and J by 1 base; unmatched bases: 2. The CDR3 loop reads CASSQDRGSYNEQFF. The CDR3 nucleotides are TGTGCCAGCAGCCAGGACAGGGGGTCCTACAATGAGCAGTTCTTC.

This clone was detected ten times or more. The CDR3 loop reads CASTPSGIFNIQYF. CDR3 sequence (DNA): TGTGCCAGCACCCCAAGCGGGATATTTAACATTCAGTACTTC. The V call is TRBV6-2 or TRBV6-3, the J call TRBJ2-4, with TRBD2 matching 7 bases. Looked up from germline, CDR1 is MNHEY and CDR2 is SVGEGT. The CDR3 extends over 14 amino acids. J was trimmed by 7 bases and V by 7 bases; bases with no gene match: 10.